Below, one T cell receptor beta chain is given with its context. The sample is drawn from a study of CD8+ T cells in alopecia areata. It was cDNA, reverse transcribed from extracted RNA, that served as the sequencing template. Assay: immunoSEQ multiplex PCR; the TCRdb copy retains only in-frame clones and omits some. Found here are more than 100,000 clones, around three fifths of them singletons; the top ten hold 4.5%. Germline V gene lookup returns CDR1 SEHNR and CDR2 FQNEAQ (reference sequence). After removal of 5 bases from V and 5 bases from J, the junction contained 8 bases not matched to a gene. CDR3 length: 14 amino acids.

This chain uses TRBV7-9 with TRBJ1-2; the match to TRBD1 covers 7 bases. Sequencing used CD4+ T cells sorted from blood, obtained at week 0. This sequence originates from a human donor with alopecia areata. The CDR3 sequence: CASSRGTELYGYTF. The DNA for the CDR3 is TGTGCCAGCAGCCGCGGGACAGAATTGTATGGCTACACCTTC.